The clone carrying this T cell receptor beta chain occurred many times. This sample stems from a study of T cell repertoires in cytomegalovirus infection. Using its own MiXCR run on the reads, TCRdb lists one record per CDR3 protein. The table shows 400,000 to 550,000 distinct CDR3 sequences, with about 11% occurring only once. Germline CDR1 reads SGHVS; CDR2 reads FNYEAQ. This CDR3 is 13 amino acids long. The V end was cut by 4 bases, the J end by 3 bases, with 10 bases between. The chain employs TRBV7-6 and TRBJ2-7; D is tentatively TRBD1 or TRBD2 (5 bases each). The sequenced sample was PBMCs. The origin of this receptor is a human donor in good health (CMV status not recorded). Some clones in this sample may be carry-over from other donors' samples. CDR3 nucleotide sequence: TGTGCCAGCAGCTCAACAGGAGGCTACGAGCAGTACTTC. It is translated as CASSSTGGYEQYF.